This T cell receptor beta chain was observed in a study of blood T cell repertoires in COVID-19 (dated by TCRdb to 2020 to 2022). With respect to the entire study: The collaborator samples originated in the United States, Italy and Spain and spanned the acute and convalescent phases of COVID-19. Samples came from the ongoing ImmuneRACE study (first 160 participants) plus 1,254 subjects from 6 global collaborators. The sample metadata nearly always contained a de-identified subject ID, COVID-19 status, age in years and sex. Where HLA class I and class II types were available, the types were taken from metadata supplied by the sample provider, not from assay-based typing. Subjects who had been exposed to COVID-19, were actively infected with it, or had recovered from it provided the deeply sampled blood TCRbeta repertoires that made up the dataset. A freely available public database, intended as a resource for researchers studying the immune response to SARS-CoV-2, is where the repertoires were released. The material from the prospective study consisted of cDNA or gDNA derived from T cells, B-cell-depleted T cells, or PBMCs. The investigation overall reported the following: The quantity of clinical and demographic metadata differed by source and by participant and was supplied without curation.

As concerns this clone: There is no known antigen for this receptor. No much larger clone is present one base from it, and per-base qualities are unavailable.

From the germline V gene, CDR1 is SGHNT and CDR2 is YENEEA. The CDR3 measures 18 amino acids from cysteine to phenylalanine. The entry retains the CDR3 DNA only, 54 bases that are in frame from base 1. A distance of 16 bases separates the germline ends of V and J, which lose 1 base and 1 base respectively. The immunoSEQ Assay, a bias-controlled multiplex PCR, was used to amplify TCRbeta CDR3 regions from genomic DNA. The source study handled its data this way. The number of nucleated cells in each sample was estimated by amplification of reference gene primers within the assay. To quantify the absolute abundance of each unique TCRbeta CDR3 rearrangement, sequence reads were collapsed and filtered. For each sample, productive Simpson clonality was calculated as the square root of Simpson's diversity index over productive rearrangements. TCRdb obtained this table from immuneACCESS and retained in-frame rearrangements with V and J assigned. These tables miss some clones; where compared with another copy, unresolved V genes account for less than half of the shortfall, and the remainder is unexplained. The D gene and trimming were derived from the DNA, and the V and J assignments and clone size from that table. Counted in this sample were about 80,000 clones; roughly four fifths of them appeared once. The biggest ten clones account for 10% of the sample.

The collaborating institutions used their own protocols to collect whole blood in K2EDTA tubes. For TCRbeta analysis, collaborators shipped samples in one of three forms: frozen whole blood, isolated PBMCs, or DNA extracted from either of those sample types. The sample was peripheral blood. This receptor chain uses TRBV11-3 and TRBJ2-2; 6 matching bases give a weak D call of TRBD2. The clonotype was recovered from a man aged 55 to 70 with acute or convalescent COVID-19. The CDR3 amino acid sequence is: CASSLGAGAGGNTGELFF. The nucleotides are TGTGCCAGCAGCTTAGGTGCAGGTGCCGGGGGGAACACCGGGGAGCTGTTTTTT.